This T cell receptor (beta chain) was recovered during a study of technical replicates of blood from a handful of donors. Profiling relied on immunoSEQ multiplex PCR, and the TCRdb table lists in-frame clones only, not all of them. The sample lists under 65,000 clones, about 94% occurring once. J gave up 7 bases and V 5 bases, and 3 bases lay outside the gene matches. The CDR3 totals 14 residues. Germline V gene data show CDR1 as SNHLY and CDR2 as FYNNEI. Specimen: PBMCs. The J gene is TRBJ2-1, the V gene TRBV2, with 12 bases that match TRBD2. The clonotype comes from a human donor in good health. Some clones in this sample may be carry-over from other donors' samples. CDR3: CASSRGLAGNEQFF. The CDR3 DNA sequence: TGTGCCAGCAGTCGAGGACTAGCGGGAAATGAGCAGTTCTTC.